The 30 T cell receptor beta chains listed next were all sequenced from one sample in a study of post-analysis software for immune sequencing data. These receptors are not linked to any known antigen. cDNA libraries of TCR beta carried unique molecular identifiers. Each CDR3 protein is one row after TCRdb ran MiXCR on the PCR reads. The data contain about 820,000 distinct CDR3 sequences, around 50% of them singletons. Findings and caveats of the study: Included in a set of 5 or 6 TRBV segments more frequent in patients than controls were TRBV5-6, TRBV5-1 and TRBV20-1.

The sample was blood. These receptors originate from a girl aged 10-17 years with multiple sclerosis.

The J gene is TRBJ2-5, the V gene TRBV2; 10 bases match TRBD2. CDR3 size: 18 residues. CDR1 is SNHLY and CDR2 is FYNNEI in the germline V gene. Unmatched junction bases numbered 14, after V lost 3 bases and J lost 4 bases. The CDR3 sequence is CASSDLRLAGVYRETQYF. The CDR3 DNA reads TGTGCCAGCAGTGATTTACGGCTAGCGGGAGTGTACAGAGAGACCCAGTACTTC.

This clonotype was detected a few times. The chain recombines TRBV20-1 with TRBJ2-7; possibly TRBD1 for D (6 bases). Germline assignment: CDR1 DFQATT and CDR2 SNEGSKA (reference sequence). V was shortened by 6 bases and J by 0 bases, with 15 bases between the two germline ends. CDR3 length equals 14 residues. CDR3 protein: CSAHNTGSSYEQYF. The CDR3 DNA sequence: TGCAGTGCCCATAACACAGGGAGCTCCTACGAGCAGTACTTC.

The chain employs TRBV14 and TRBJ1-2; a possible D gene is TRBD1 (5 bases). V was shortened by 0 bases and J by 7 bases, with 12 bases between the two germline ends. The CDR3 consists of 14 residues. Germline values: CDR1 SGHDN, CDR2 FVKESK. The CDR3 nucleotides are TGTGCCAGCAGCCAAGAGCGGGGGAGTGGTGGCTACACCTTC. This translates into CASSQERGSGGYTF.

This clonotype has more than one count but fewer than ten. This rearrangement joins TRBV9 to TRBJ2-3, with D unresolved. From germline, CDR1 is SGDLS and CDR2 YYNGEE. With 2 bases removed from V and 0 bases from J, the gap between germline ends came to 4 bases. This CDR3 has 13 residues. CDR3 in DNA: TGTGCCAGCAGCGTCATTAGCACAGATACGCAGTATTTT. Amino acids: CASSVISTDTQYF.

Note on this clonotype: The junction differs from germline at one of its ends, possibly a read error. J is TRBJ2-1 and V is TRBV5-1, with TRBD2 matching over 14 bases. The CDR3 contains 19 residues. From germline, CDR1 is SGHRS and CDR2 YFSETQ. The DNA for the CDR3 is TGCGCCAGCAGCTCGACTAGCGGGAGGGCCTTAAGCTCCTACAATGGGCAGTTCTTC. Its protein is CASSSTSGRALSSYNGQFF.

The chain uses TRBV5-1 and TRBJ2-1; no definite D call. Trimming left V 6 bases short and J 0 bases short, with 13 bases between. This CDR3 region has 15 residues. The germline V gene has CDR1 SGHRS and CDR2 YFSETQ. CDR3 nucleotides: TGCGCCAGCAAAAGCTACCCCAGCTCCTACAATGAGCAGTTCTTC. As protein: CASKSYPSSYNEQFF.

This chain joins TRBV7-2 and TRBJ2-5, with 7 bases lining up with TRBD1. The CDR3 runs to 16 residues. Unmatched junction bases numbered 9, after V lost 4 bases and J lost 1 base. Germline V lookup: CDR1 SGHTA, CDR2 FQGNSA. The DNA for the CDR3 is TGTGCCAGCAGCTATGTAAGGGGGCTCTCCCAAGAGACCCAGTACTTC. Translating gives CASSYVRGLSQETQYF. Together with reference TRBV7-2 and TRBJ2-5, the CDR3 gives the full variable domain: GAGVSQSPSNKVTEKGKDVELRCDPISGHTALYWYRQSLGQGLEFLIYFQGNSAPDKSGLPSDRFSAERTGGSVSTLTIQRTQQEDSAVYLCASSYVRGLSQETQYFGPGTRLLVL.

This clonotype was seen just once. The chain joins TRBV14 to TRBJ1-1; maybe TRBD1 (6 bases). The CDR3 covers 14 residues. Looked up from germline, CDR1 is SGHDN and CDR2 is FVKESK. Trimming stripped 3 bases from V and 0 bases from J, with 8 bases between. In DNA form, the CDR3 reads TGTGCCAGCAGCCACGGACAGATGAACACTGAAGCTTTCTTT. The encoded protein is CASSHGQMNTEAFF.

In its sample, this clonotype was seen a few times. One junction end does not reproduce the germline sequence, and a read error may be involved. This chain connects TRBV7-3 to TRBJ2-5; 8 nucleotides agree with TRBD2. The CDR3 runs 14 residues. The germline V gene encodes CDR1 SGHTA and CDR2 FQGTGA. This CDR3 is CASSFGGARETQYF. DNA for the CDR3: TGCGCCAGCAGCTTCGGGGGGGCCCGGGAGACCCAGTACTTC.

DNA of the CDR3: TGCGCCAGCAGCCTCCCGCGGGACCAAGAGACCCAGTACTTC. Translation: CASSLPRDQETQYF. This rearrangement joins TRBV5-1 to TRBJ2-5, with D maybe TRBD2 (5 bases). In germline, CDR1 is SGHRS, CDR2 YFSETQ. This CDR3 has 14 amino acids. The V end was cut by 4 bases, the J end by 0 bases, with 10 bases between.

The CDR3 DNA reads TGTGCCAGCAGTCGTAACATGAACACTGAAGCTTTCTTT. Its translation is CASSRNMNTEAFF. This chain joins TRBV14 and TRBJ1-1; D call uncertain. Trimming stripped 6 bases from V and 0 bases from J, with 8 bases between. The CDR3 covers 13 residues. Germline lookup yields CDR1 SGHDN and CDR2 FVKESK.

V and J are TRBV29-1 and TRBJ1-2; 8 bases are a match to TRBD1. V gave up 1 base and J gave up 0 bases; unmatched junction bases: 10. In germline, CDR1 is SQVTM, CDR2 ANQGSEA. The CDR3 has 17 amino acids. The CDR3: CSVEAEMGQAPNYGYTF. The DNA for the CDR3 is TGCAGCGTTGAAGCAGAGATGGGACAGGCACCTAACTATGGCTACACCTTC.

J is TRBJ2-7 and V is TRBV6-5; D uncertain. Germline V gene sequence: CDR1 MNHEY, CDR2 SVGAGI. V shed 7 bases and J shed 2 bases, with 9 bases lying between them. This CDR3 is 12 amino acids long. CDR3 nucleotides: TGTGCCAGCAAGGATACAACCTACGAGCAGTACTTC. Protein sequence: CASKDTTYEQYF.

The V call is TRBV6-2 or TRBV6-3, the J call TRBJ2-1; 10 bases agree with TRBD2. After removal of 7 bases from V and 9 bases from J, the junction contained 6 bases not matched to a gene. In germline, CDR1 is MNHEY, CDR2 SVGEGT. The CDR3 extends over 13 amino acids. CDR3 sequence reads: CASKREGRSEQFF. As DNA, the CDR3 is TGTGCCAGCAAGCGGGAGGGCCGGAGTGAGCAGTTCTTC.

The chain has TRBV29-1 and TRBJ1-1; TRBD1 is a possible D gene (5 bases). The CDR3 consists of 14 residues. Trimming pared 2 bases from V and 0 bases from J, leaving 10 bases between. CDR1 is SQVTM and CDR2 is ANQGSEA in the germline V gene. The DNA for the CDR3 is TGCAGCGTTGAATTGTGGGGCATGAACACTGAAGCTTTCTTT. Residues: CSVELWGMNTEAFF.

The rearrangement links TRBV6-5 to TRBJ2-4; 8 bases align to TRBD1. The germline V gene encodes CDR1 MNHEY and CDR2 SVGAGI. Trimming at V came to 5 bases and at J to 15 bases, leaving 6 bases not matched to a gene. This CDR3 has 11 amino acids. The DNA of the CDR3 is TGTGCCAGCAGTACACAGGGGGAACGGTACTTC. Protein: CASSTQGERYF.

CDR3 amino acids: CASSWGAGTSYNEQFF. As DNA, the CDR3 is TGCGCCAGCAGCTGGGGGGCCGGGACTAGCTACAATGAGCAGTTCTTC. V is TRBV5-1 and J is TRBJ2-1, with TRBD2 matching 8 bases. CDR1 and CDR2 (germline): SGHRS, YFSETQ. J lost 3 bases, V lost 3 bases, and 8 bases had no gene match. This CDR3 comprises 16 residues.

This clonotype was observed a handful of times. The chain links TRBV29-1 to TRBJ1-4; perhaps TRBD1 as D (5 bases). The germline CDR1 and CDR2 sequences are SQVTM and ANQGSEA. V was cut by 5 bases and J by 7 bases, with 17 bases left in between. The CDR3 is 14 amino acids. As DNA, the CDR3 is TGCAGCGTTAAGGTCGGGGCAGTAAGTGAAAAACTGTTTTTT. Translating gives CSVKVGAVSEKLFF. The whole variable domain, filled in from reference TRBV29-1 and TRBJ1-4, reads SAVISQKPSRDICQRGTSLTIQCQVDSQVTMMFWYRQQPGQSLTLIATANQGSEATYESGFVIDKFPISRPNLTFSTLTVSNMSPEDSSIYLCSVKVGAVSEKLFFGSGTQLSVL.

This clonotype was observed a few times. The chain has TRBV7-2 and TRBJ1-2; TRBD1 matches 7 bases. The CDR3 consists of 15 residues. Trimming took 1 base from V and 8 from J; bases not matched to a gene: 10. Germline V gene lookup returns CDR1 SGHTA and CDR2 FQGNSA. The CDR3 loop reads CASSLVRVTGNGYTF. The CDR3 DNA reads TGTGCCAGCAGCTTAGTCAGGGTGACAGGGAACGGCTACACCTTC.

The chain uses TRBV7-9 and TRBJ2-1, with 9 bases identical to TRBD1. The CDR3 is made up of 14 amino acids. Germline CDR1 reads SEHNR; CDR2 reads FQNEAQ (reference sequence). With 5 bases clipped from V and 7 bases from J, the junction kept 6 bases outside the gene matches. This CDR3 reads CASSAPGTGNEQFF. The CDR3 nucleotides read TGTGCCAGCAGCGCCCCCGGGACAGGGAATGAGCAGTTCTTC.

This clonotype occurred many times. The junction departs from the called germline gene at one end, perhaps through a read error. This sequence joins TRBV5-1 and TRBJ2-3; 15 bases agree with TRBD2. The length of the CDR3 is 15 residues. Germline lookup yields CDR1 SGHRS and CDR2 YFSETQ. CDR3 sequence (DNA): TGTGCCAGCAGCTCGGGACTAGCGGGAGGAGATACGCAGTATTTT. Amino acid sequence: CASSSGLAGGDTQYF.

The V gene is TRBV29-1, the J gene TRBJ2-4; D is unresolved. The CDR3 sequence is 13 residues long. With 6 bases removed from V and 15 bases from J, the gap between germline ends came to 24 bases. CDR1 is SQVTM, CDR2 ANQGSEA, per germline. CDR3 coding DNA: TGCAGCGTCCTCCCTTATAGTGCCTACGAGCGGTACTTC. Its translation: CSVLPYSAYERYF.

This clonotype appeared a few times. V gene TRBV27 combines with J gene TRBJ2-7, with unresolved D. In germline, CDR1 is MNHEY, CDR2 SMNVEV (reference sequence). This CDR3 spans 16 amino acids. V lost 5 bases and J 0 bases, leaving 17 bases between the germline ends. CDR3 sequence reads: CASSPKAGPGSYEQYF. Written as DNA, the CDR3 is TGTGCCAGCAGTCCAAAAGCAGGACCCGGCTCCTACGAGCAGTACTTC.

The chain carries TRBV6-5 and TRBJ1-6, with unresolved D. Per the germline V gene, CDR1 is MNHEY and CDR2 is SVGAGI. CDR3 length equals 15 residues. V gave up 0 bases and J gave up 5 bases, with 8 bases separating them. This CDR3 reads CASSYSTRHNSPLHF. The CDR3 DNA sequence: TGTGCCAGCAGTTACTCTACCAGGCATAATTCACCCCTCCACTTT.

There are many counts of this clonotype. The chain combines TRBV9 with TRBJ2-3, with TRBD2 matching 7 bases. V dropped 5 bases and J dropped 0; count of bases not matched to a gene: 15. The CDR3 covers 18 residues. The germline V gene encodes CDR1 SGDLS and CDR2 YYNGEE. The CDR3 protein is CASRSGASGHASTDTQYF. CDR3 bases: TGTGCCAGCAGGTCCGGGGCTAGCGGACACGCTAGCACAGATACGCAGTATTTT.

The V call is TRBV29-1, the J call TRBJ2-3; tentatively, D is TRBD2 (5 bases). Germline V lookup: CDR1 SQVTM, CDR2 ANQGSEA. This CDR3 comprises 13 residues. V was pared by 5 bases and J by 3 bases, with 12 bases between. In DNA form, the CDR3 reads TGCAGCGTTCGACTAATTTTAACAGATACGCAGTATTTT. Amino acid sequence: CSVRLILTDTQYF.

This clonotype was observed a handful of times. The chain recombines TRBV10-2 with TRBJ2-1; 11 nucleotides line up with TRBD2. Germline trimming cut 6 bases from V and 8 bases from J; bases unmatched to any gene: 6. The CDR3 has 14 residues. Germline V lookup: CDR1 WSHSY, CDR2 SAAADI. The CDR3 loop reads CASRIAGGGHEQFF. CDR3 in DNA: TGCGCCAGCAGAATAGCGGGAGGGGGACATGAGCAGTTCTTC.

V is TRBV24-1 and J is TRBJ2-7, with 8 bases aligning to TRBD1. This CDR3 region has 12 residues. Germline lookup yields CDR1 KGHDR and CDR2 SFDVKD. With V trimmed by 12 bases and J by 0 bases, 3 bases remained unmatched. CDR3 region: CAAGQDSYEQYF. CDR3 nucleotides: TGTGCCGCGGGACAGGACTCCTACGAGCAGTACTTC.

CDR3 sequence: CSASKRGTHYEQYF. CDR3 DNA sequence: TGCAGTGCCTCGAAACGGGGGACTCACTACGAGCAGTACTTC. The rearrangement links TRBV20-1 to TRBJ2-7; weak D call: TRBD2 (6 bases). The CDR3 is made up of 14 amino acids. Germline V CDR1 and CDR2: DFQATT, SNEGSKA (reference sequence). Trimming removed 6 bases at V and 3 bases at J, with 18 bases between.

The rearrangement joins TRBV20-1 to TRBJ2-4, with a tentative D call TRBD2 (6 bases). The end of the DNA aligns better with TRBJ2-7, so the J call may be wrong. Germline V gives CDR1 DFQATT, CDR2 SNEGSKA (reference sequence). This CDR3 has 14 residues. CDR3 DNA sequence: TGCAGTGCTAGAGACGGAGGGAGAGTTTACGAGCAGTACTTC. Its translation is CSARDGGRVYEQYF.